This record covers a single T cell receptor beta chain. Its antigen specificity is not known. No much larger clonotype is one base removed from it; base qualities were not supplied. The cohort comprised around 690 healthy bone marrow donors. Cohort members were all nominally healthy when sampled, although unrecorded immune exposures were likely present. The donor was CMV seropositive and was included in the group of 250 to 300 seropositive cohort members. Every donor gave a peripheral blood sample, and the peripheral blood mononuclear cells from that sample were used for TCR beta sequencing. The Qiagen DNeasy Blood Extraction Kit was used to extract genomic DNA from the blood cell samples. From the cysteine up to the phenylalanine, the CDR3 has a length of 15 residues. Only the CDR3 part of the read is kept: 45 bases, read in frame from the first base. In the germline V gene, CDR1 corresponds to SNHLY and CDR2 to FYNNEI. V loses 10 bases at its end and J loses 2 bases; junction bases beyond the gene matches: 10.

This record comes from a study of cytomegalovirus exposure and HLA in healthy donors (dated by TCRdb to between 2016 and 2019). For the wider study: An earlier analysis of several hundred of the donors reported 276 Gb of sequence data and around 110 million unique TCR beta sequences from about 200 million T cells. An early release covering 550 to 650 HLA-typed donors comprised 250 to 350 gigabases of sequencing data and tens of millions of unique TCR sequences. Of the 350 to 450 genotyped donors, 75% to 85% were placed in the genetic ancestry cluster associated with self-reported Caucasian donors. The study was designed to test whether signatures of past pathogen exposure could be identified by cataloging public T cell receptors. Using immunosequencing, the study profiled T cell repertoires from 640 or so subjects and related those repertoires to cytomegalovirus serostatus. A separate validation cohort of roughly 110 different subjects was used in addition to the roughly 620-subject first cohort. The study combined high-throughput TCR immunosequencing, statistical association of individual TCRs with disease status, and machine learning to predict cytomegalovirus infection status. A later analysis re-analyzed previously published TCR beta repertoires from roughly 690 donors and added high-resolution HLA genotyping to study TCR occurrence patterns. The later analysis used no new phenotypic data to find candidate immune exposures, relying instead on TCR beta sequences and their occurrence across donors. In an earlier analysis of 500 to 650 of the donors, high-throughput TCR beta sequencing was used to judge whether each TCR beta V gene segment behaved as functional or pseudogenic. Donor age, sex, ethnicity and CMV serostatus were collected together with the repertoire data. A later genetic analysis used genome-wide SNP genotypes for 398 of the 666 donors, treating that subset as a discovery cohort. Every discovery cohort repertoire had been produced on one sequencing platform. HLA typing covered class I and class II loci at four-digit resolution. Typing coverage varied by locus: roughly 629-640 donors for A, B, C, DRB1 and DQB1; about 520 for DQA1; about 570 for DPA1; more than 450 for DPB1. Four to six DR-DQ haplotypes were handled as single units for association and clustering, since linkage in the cohort was strong. Across around 400 genotyped donors of the cohort, an average of about 240,000 unique TCR beta nucleotide sequences per donor were sequenced, and approximately 17% of those sequences were non-productive.

The full study reports these points: In a later analysis, the rate of TCR association differed among HLA loci, with DRB1 alleles having the most associated TCRs and HLA-C alleles having the fewest. Strong co-occurrence of HLA alleles, especially DR and DQ, made assigning TCR associations to individual alleles difficult. In a later genetic analysis, a missense DCLRE1C variant was associated with V-gene and J-gene trimming of TCR beta chains, and the association was replicated in an independent cohort. Some IMGT-functional V segments, including TRBV6-2 and TRBV6-3, could not be distinguished by the 87-base-pair reads and were therefore excluded. The only immune exposure information available for the cohort was CMV serostatus. According to a later genetic analysis, donors in an Asian-associated ancestry cluster had fewer N-insertions in productive TCRs than the roughly 670-donor mean. A total of 164 TCR beta chains were listed by the study as associated with cytomegalovirus. In a later analysis, most CMV-associated TCR beta chains were found to appear HLA-restricted, with HLA associations seemingly driven largely by CMV exposure. In an earlier analysis of approximately 590 of the donors, most TCR beta V segments were observed in productive rearrangements about 87% or about 30% of the time, broadly matching IMGT annotations. A cluster of highly shared sequence variants was judged likely to be a technical artifact of the sequencing pipeline. It was suggested by the authors that the approach could potentially be generalized to other disease states and immunological phenotypes. Because counts were too low, 15 to 20 rarely observed V segments, including chromosome 9 orphons, were left out of the earlier analysis of about 500 of the donors. Linkage disequilibrium might explain the correlated functional status among segregating V segments, but an unknown experimental factor could not be ruled out. A few of the identified cytomegalovirus-associated TCR beta chains were confirmed in vitro to be specific for cytomegalovirus antigens. In this cohort, only TCR beta chains were sequenced, and detectable features were limited by the absence of alpha or paired-chain data. Compared with equally common non-associated chains, HLA-associated TCR beta chains in a later analysis were more clonally expanded and had lower generation probabilities. The classifier was reported to diagnose cytomegalovirus status with high specificity and sensitivity in both the original cohort and the validation cohort. A later analysis associated some 17,000 TCR beta sequences with specific HLA alleles at a false discovery rate of 0.05. The presence/absence analyses assumed that sequencing depth was roughly uniform across donors, and that assumption may not be true. Several of the top co-occurrence clusters appeared to be linked to parvovirus B19, influenza, CMV and Epstein-Barr virus, according to a later analysis. A further reported finding was that TCR beta sequences accurately predicted the HLA-A and HLA-B alleles for most subjects in the first cohort. Most TCR sequences were observed very rarely across donors, whereas some public TCRs were present in many individuals. HLA typing was unavailable for some donors at each locus, so association tests used only the typed subset.

The library was obtained by the immunoSEQ multiplex PCR assay. The multiplex PCR relied on a mix of 60 forward primers for TCR Vbeta segments and 13 reverse primers for TCR Jbeta segments. A multiplex PCR assay on genomic DNA amplified the CDR3 region of rearranged TCR beta genes. The amplified TCR beta libraries were sequenced on the Illumina HiSeq System as 87-base-pair reads. The source study handled its data this way. In a later analysis, roughly 80 million unique TCR beta chains were counted across the 500 to 850 repertoires, and around 10 million of these chains were shared by at least two donors. Raw reads were error-corrected and collapsed into unique sequences with a nearest-neighbor algorithm that merged closely related sequences to remove PCR and sequencing errors. To assign V, D and J gene segments, CDR3 sequences were aligned to IMGT reference sequences. For a sequence to be retained, a match of at least six nucleotides to both a V gene segment and a J gene segment was required. A rearrangement counted as productive if the CDR3 had no stop codons and remained in frame with V and J, and every other rearrangement counted as non-productive. Following IMGT convention, CDR3 was defined as the stretch from the second conserved V-encoded cysteine to the conserved J-encoded phenylalanine. The earlier analysis of roughly 590 of the donors excluded any sequence lacking an unambiguous match to a single V gene segment. An earlier analysis of just under 600 of the donors called V segments functional above 56.7% productive rearrangements and segregating when the between-donor standard deviation exceeded 5%. A statistical classification framework was developed to diagnose cytomegalovirus status using the catalog of TCR beta chain sequences. V and J gene assignment, in a later analysis, came from comparing TCR nucleotide sequences with IMGT/GENE-DB human TR gene sequences. A later analysis assigned CDR3 sequences and most-parsimonious VDJ recombination scenarios with the TCRdist pipeline. In a later analysis, every TCR beta chain was defined by the combination of its CDR3 amino acid sequence and its V-gene family, and reads without a unique V-gene family were dropped. As a way to deal with suspected cross-contamination and a sequencing artifact, a later analysis dropped nearly 600 nucleotide sequences that were highly shared and had low generation probability. In a later analysis, a clonal expansion index for each public chain was calculated from normalized within-repertoire ranks of inferred template counts. Generation probabilities in a later analysis came from a VDJ recombination model fitted to out-of-frame rearrangements, and those results were checked against IGoR. Hypergeometric tests were used in a later analysis to score TCR-TCR, TCR-HLA and TCR-CMV co-occurrence, with a repertoire-size bias correction applied to the TCR pairs. In a later analysis, false discovery rates were estimated by permuting HLA or CMV assignments 20 times. In a later analysis, co-occurring TCRs were grouped with DBSCAN, and TCRdist sequence similarity was added when clustering was performed within HLA-allele-positive subsets. Co-occurrence clustering excluded repertoires with fewer than 30,000 or more than 120,000 public chains, plus five with anomalous nucleotide sharing. Sourced from immuneACCESS, this table was stored by TCRdb with only in-frame sequences that have V and J called. A share of the clones is absent; for the studies checked, an unresolved V gene accounts for under half, and the remainder has no known explanation. V, J and clone size were drawn from that table, and D and trimming were deduced from the DNA. Across this sample there are roughly 100,000 clones, with approximately 80% seen only once. 5% to 6% of the sample lies in the top ten.

This sequence originates from a woman younger than 30 in good health and CMV-seropositive. Sequencing input: PBMCs. Here the chain combines TRBV2 and TRBJ2-2; TRBD1 matches 7 bases in the middle. The CDR3 region: CATRDRDSNTGELFF. The DNA sequence reads TGTGCCACCCGCGACCGGGACAGCAACACCGGGGAGCTGTTTTTT.